This paragraph reports one T cell receptor beta chain. Its antigen is currently not known. No qualities accompany the bases; no much larger clone lies one base away. This specimen comes from a study of CD8 T cells in Susac syndrome (dated by TCRdb to between 2018 and 2020). Broadly, across the study: Repertoire sequencing was used to test whether CD8+ T cell activation and differentiation in Susac syndrome was antigen driven. CD8+ T cell repertoire clonality was compared between some 13 healthy donors, approximately 14 Susac syndrome patients and around 15 multiple sclerosis patients. Study-wide conclusions, independent of this receptor: The study acknowledged that relatively few individuals were included in the TCR sequencing and HLA analysis.

RNA was extracted using the RNeasy kit, and about 0.5 to 1 ug of the RNA was reverse transcribed with random hexamers. The immunoSEQ multiplex PCR assay, which covers 54 Vbeta and 13 Jbeta segments, was used to amplify TCR beta CDR3 regions. To correct PCR amplification bias, a synthetic template baseline was used for both primer optimization and computational correction. In the original analysis: Reads were annotated to V, D and J genes per IMGT and analyzed with immunoSEQ Analyzer, keeping only productive sequences. Clonality was calculated as one minus the Shannon entropy normalized by log2 of the number of productive unique sequences. For each patient and control, public and private clones were evaluated among the 100 most prevalent clones. Clones were defined as Susac-specific when absent from the healthy and MS cohorts, from some 1,100 published viral clones and from other ImmuneACCESS disease sequences. The raw public data were reprocessed by TCRdb itself: fastp quality trimming at Q25, MiXCR clonotype calling, in-frame beta chains only. Each CDR3 protein appears once, grouped with its most common genes and DNA. The V and J calls come from TCRdb's annotation, not from the publication. In this sample the table shows 95,000 to 150,000 distinct CDR3 sequences, approximately 93% of which occur a single time. In total, the top ten clones hold roughly 0.3% of the sample.

High-throughput TCR beta sequencing profiled peripheral blood CD8+ and CD4+ T cells from healthy donors, Susac syndrome patients and multiple sclerosis patients. The multiple sclerosis controls were treatment-naive patients whose relapsing-remitting disease, either stable or active, fulfilled the revised McDonald criteria. CD8+ TEMRA cells were enriched by FACS, while bulk CD8+ and CD4+ T cells were purified by magnetic negative isolation. Blood was collected in EDTA tubes and processed within 24 hours, with PBMCs isolated through density gradient centrifugation. PBMCs destined for TCR sequencing were cryopreserved in liquid nitrogen and later thawed in a 37 °C water bath. The sorted or isolated CD4+, CD8+ and CD8+ TEMRA cells had a purity of 90% or higher. The germline V gene (reference sequence) sets CDR1 to DFQATT and CDR2 to SNEGSKA. V lost 2 bases and J lost 4 bases, and the count of bases not matched to a germline gene is 10. The CDR3 contains 18 residues, cysteine and phenylalanine counted. Just CDR3 DNA is preserved here, 54 bases in frame from base 1.

The rearranged chain carries TRBV20-1 and TRBJ2-1, with 14 junctional bases fitting TRBD2. This sequence originates from a human donor with multiple sclerosis. The sequenced sample consisted of CD8+ T cells from PBMCs. The CDR3 region: CSARPGGLAGALYNEQFF. The nucleotide sequence reads as follows: TGCAGTGCTAGACCTGGGGGACTAGCGGGGGCATTGTACAATGAGCAGTTCTTC.